This TCR beta chain came from a study of naive and memory T cell subsets. Study-level results: In naive cells, over 90% of TCR sequences were seen only once. RNA-based TCR counts may shift with T cell activation and differentiation. Naive and memory repertoire findings lacked a ground truth for validation.

This CDR3 region has 16 residues. Germline loops: CDR1 MDHEN, CDR2 SYDVKM. V was clipped by 3 bases and J by 4 bases; unmatched bases: 8. CD8 T cells were positively selected from what remained after CD4 positive selection. Both TRBC1 and TRBC2 were covered by a beta constant-region primer of two equimolar oligonucleotides. Four rounds of PCR amplified the ligated cDNA using nested alpha and beta constant-region primers plus SP2. TCRdb fed the UMI-ligation and nested PCR reads into MiXCR, producing one record per CDR3 protein. This table holds about 120,000 distinct CDR3 sequences, 36% found once. This clonotype was seen a few times. Its specificity is unknown.

Sequencing was done on a sample of central memory CD4+ T cells from blood. The receptor was isolated from a human donor in good health. V is TRBV28 and J is TRBJ2-1, with TRBD2 identical over 8 bases. The CDR3 region is CASSFGTRVLYNEQFF. CDR3 in DNA: TGTGCCAGCAGTTTCGGGACTAGGGTCTTGTACAATGAGCAGTTCTTC.